This passage covers 16 T cell receptor beta chains from one sample sequenced in a study of T-cell memory formation after mild COVID-19. TCRdb recomputed calls from the 5' RACE reads with MiXCR, one row per CDR3 protein. The sample has about 130,000 distinct CDR3 sequences; 15% to 20% are singletons. The material sequenced was PBMCs or a T cell subset sorted from them (not recorded which). All receptors derive from a man younger than 35 who had mild COVID-19 (a few samples of this study predate the infection). Cell type and time point are not known.

A few counts support this clonotype. The rearrangement uses TRBV5-1 and TRBJ1-3; D not certain. Germline loops: CDR1 SGHRS, CDR2 YFSETQ. V was clipped by 0 bases and J by 2 bases, with 9 bases between them. This CDR3 is built from 15 residues. CDR3 DNA: TGCGCCAGCAGCTTGGAGGGATACACTGGAAACACCATATATTTT. It is translated as CASSLEGYTGNTIYF.

The chain carries TRBV20-1 and TRBJ2-7; D may be TRBD2 (7 bases). The CDR3 sequence is 14 residues long. V lost 6 bases and J 3 bases, leaving 18 bases between the germline ends. Germline-derived CDR1 and CDR2 are DFQATT and SNEGSKA (reference sequence). CDR3 loop: CSASGGRGDYEQYF. DNA for the CDR3: TGCAGTGCCTCGGGGGGCAGGGGTGACTACGAGCAGTACTTC.

As DNA, the CDR3 is TGCAGCGTGAAGACGACAGGGGGTAGGAACGAGCAGTACTTC. Translating it yields CSVKTTGGRNEQYF. J is TRBJ2-7 and V is TRBV29-1; 9 nucleotides match TRBD1. V was clipped by 6 bases and J by 5 bases; unmatched bases: 11. Germline values: CDR1 SQVTM, CDR2 ANQGSEA. The CDR3 has 14 amino acids.

The genes are TRBV5-1 and TRBJ2-3, with 9 bases identical to TRBD1. V lost 0 bases and J lost 5; bases outside the gene matches: 7. This CDR3 comprises 16 residues. Per the germline V gene, CDR1 is SGHRS and CDR2 is YFSETQ. In DNA form, the CDR3 reads TGCGCCAGCAGCTTGGGTCCCGGGACAGGGAAAGATACGCAGTATTTT. Protein sequence: CASSLGPGTGKDTQYF.

The V and J genes are TRBV24-1 and TRBJ2-7; either TRBD1 or TRBD2 may fit D (6 bases each). Germline-derived CDR1 and CDR2 are KGHDR and SFDVKD. With 5 bases removed from V and 0 bases from J, the gap between germline ends came to 25 bases. The CDR3 is 19 amino acids. The CDR3 here is CATSGLGGPYRVTSYEQYF. DNA for the CDR3: TGTGCCACCAGTGGCTTGGGGGGCCCATACAGGGTAACCTCCTACGAGCAGTACTTC.

The chain couples TRBV18 to TRBJ2-1; 8 bases fit TRBD1. From germline, CDR1 is KGHSH and CDR2 LQKENI. The junction had 9 bases not matched to a gene; V was cut back by 5 bases and J by 6 bases. CDR3 length: 15 residues. The CDR3, as DNA: TGTGCCAGCTCATCGGGACAGGTGATGGCCAATGAGCAGTTCTTC. This codes for CASSSGQVMANEQFF.

The CDR3 DNA follows: TGTGCCAGCAGCTTAACGTCCAGAAATGAGCAGTTCTTC. Its protein is CASSLTSRNEQFF. This chain joins TRBV7-3 and TRBJ2-1; D uncertain. Germline CDR1 and CDR2: SGHTA and FQGTGA. The CDR3 spans 13 residues. Trimming shortened V by 0 bases and J by 7 bases, and 7 bases separated the two germline ends.

V is TRBV10-3 and J is TRBJ1-2, with a weak D call TRBD1 (6 bases). With 0 bases removed from V and 4 bases from J, the gap between germline ends came to 12 bases. The CDR3 loop spans 15 amino acids. Per germline, CDR1 ENHRY and CDR2 SYGVKD. In nucleotides, the CDR3 is TGTGCCATCAGTGAGTCGGCGGGGGGCGCCTATGGCTACACCTTC. Protein sequence: CAISESAGGAYGYTF.

The chain has TRBV30 and TRBJ1-4, with D uncertain. There are 14 residues in the CDR3. Germline V CDR1 and CDR2: GTSNPN, SVGIG (reference sequence). V shed 1 base and J shed 0 bases, with 6 bases lying between them. The DNA for the CDR3 is TGTGCCTGGAGTGGGGAAGCAACTAATGAAAAACTGTTTTTT. Protein product: CAWSGEATNEKLFF.

This clonotype was seen a few times. The chain joins TRBV7-2 to TRBJ2-3; TRBD2 matches at 8 bases. The CDR3 is 15 residues long. Germline assignment: CDR1 SGHTA and CDR2 FQGNSA. J was trimmed by 4 bases and V by 5 bases; bases with no gene match: 8. CDR3 nucleotides: TGTGCCAGCAGCGTACTCTACGGGGGGGCAGATACGCAGTATTTT. This gives the protein CASSVLYGGADTQYF.

The chain couples TRBV13 to TRBJ2-5; 10 nucleotides match TRBD2. The CDR3 totals 17 residues. V shed 2 bases and J 2 bases; nucleotides not matched to a gene: 8. Per the germline V gene, CDR1 is PRHDT and CDR2 is FYEKMQ (reference sequence). In DNA form, the CDR3 reads TGTGCCAGCAGCTTATCGGTACTAGCGGGGAGGCAAGAGACCCAGTACTTC. Translated: CASSLSVLAGRQETQYF.

This clonotype occurred a few times. J is TRBJ2-3 and V is TRBV4-3; the D gene is possibly TRBD2 (5 bases). The germline gives CDR1 LGHNA, CDR2 YSLEER. Deletions cut 3 bases from V and 11 bases from J, with 12 bases between. The length of the CDR3 is 12 residues. CDR3 sequence reads: CASSQTMGKQYF. The CDR3 region has the DNA TGCGCCAGCAGCCAGACTATGGGCAAGCAGTATTTT.

This chain uses TRBV5-1 with TRBJ2-5; either TRBD1 or TRBD2 may supply D (5 bases each). V was cut by 1 base and J by 4 bases, with 14 bases left in between. CDR3 length equals 15 residues. Germline CDR1 and CDR2: SGHRS and YFSETQ. This chain's CDR3 is CASSLTGQRGETQYF. Here the CDR3 DNA reads TGCGCCAGCAGCTTGACGGGCCAGAGGGGAGAGACCCAGTACTTC.

This clonotype came up a few times. The chain employs TRBV10-3 and TRBJ2-3; D is possibly TRBD1 or TRBD2 (6 bases each). CDR3 size: 14 residues. V was pared by 8 bases and J by 5 bases, with 17 bases between. The V gene's germline CDR1 is ENHRY and CDR2 SYGVKD. The CDR3 nucleotides read TGTGCCATCGGCGGGACCACACAGGGAGATACGCAGTATTTT. This sequence encodes CAIGGTTQGDTQYF.

This clonotype was picked up many times. The CDR3 DNA sequence: TGCGCCAGCAGCTTGGCCGTGACAGGGGATGGGTCACCCCTCCACTTT. Residues: CASSLAVTGDGSPLHF. V and J are TRBV5-1 and TRBJ1-6; 8 bases are shared with TRBD1. The CDR3 runs 16 residues. CDR1 and CDR2 from the germline V gene are SGHRS and YFSETQ. Trimming at V came to 0 bases and at J to 10 bases, leaving 9 bases not matched to a gene.

This clonotype was recorded a few times. This chain joins TRBV3-1 and TRBJ2-1, with D hard to call. The CDR3 loop spans 16 amino acids. Germline V gives CDR1 LGHDT, CDR2 YNNKEL (reference sequence). V was clipped by 3 bases and J by 0 bases, with 12 bases between them. The CDR3 is CASSHQPGFSYNEQFF. The CDR3 nucleotides read TGTGCCAGCAGCCATCAGCCCGGGTTCTCCTACAATGAGCAGTTCTTC.